The present entry profiles one T cell receptor (beta chain) with its context. This specimen belongs to a study of control samples from healthy donors and cancer patients. V was clipped by 5 bases and J by 4 bases, with 8 bases between them. Germline V gives CDR1 SNHLY, CDR2 FYNNEI. CDR3 length: 12 amino acids. Some clones are missing from TCRdb's copy, which holds only in-frame ones; the method was immunoSEQ multiplex PCR. Here the sample spans roughly 200,000 clones, roughly 93% being singletons. This sequence originates from a man aged 18 to 35 in good health. The chain recombines TRBV2 with TRBJ1-2, with TRBD1 as a possible D gene (6 bases). Sequencing was performed on blood. The CDR3 region is CASSPDSYGYTF. In DNA form, the CDR3 reads TGTGCCAGCAGTCCGGACAGCTATGGCTACACCTTC. The entire variable domain, with the rest obtained from reference TRBV2 and TRBJ1-2, is as follows: EPEVTQTPSHQVTQMGQEVILRCVPISNHLYFYWYRQILGQKVEFLVSFYNNEISEKSEIFDDQFSVERPDGSNFTLKIRSTKLEDSAMYFCASSPDSYGYTFGSGTRLTVV.